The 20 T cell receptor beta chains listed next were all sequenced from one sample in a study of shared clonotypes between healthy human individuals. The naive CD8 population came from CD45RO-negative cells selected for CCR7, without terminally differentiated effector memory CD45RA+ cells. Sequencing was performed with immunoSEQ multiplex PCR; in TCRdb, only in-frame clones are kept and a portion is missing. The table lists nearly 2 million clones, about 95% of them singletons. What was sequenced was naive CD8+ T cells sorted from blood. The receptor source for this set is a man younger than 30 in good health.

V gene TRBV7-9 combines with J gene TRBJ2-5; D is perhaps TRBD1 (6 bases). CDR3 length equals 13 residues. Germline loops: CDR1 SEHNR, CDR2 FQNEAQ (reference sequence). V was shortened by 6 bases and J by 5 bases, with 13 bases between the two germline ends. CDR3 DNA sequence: TGTGCCAGCAGTGATACAGGGTTCGAGACCCAGTACTTC. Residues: CASSDTGFETQYF.

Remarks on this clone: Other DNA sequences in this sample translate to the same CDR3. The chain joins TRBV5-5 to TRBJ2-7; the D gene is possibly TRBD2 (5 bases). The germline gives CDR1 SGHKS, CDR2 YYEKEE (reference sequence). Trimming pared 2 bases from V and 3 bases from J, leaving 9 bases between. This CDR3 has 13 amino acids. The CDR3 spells CASSFTGSYEQYF. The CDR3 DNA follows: TGTGCCAGCAGCTTCACGGGGAGCTACGAGCAGTACTTC.

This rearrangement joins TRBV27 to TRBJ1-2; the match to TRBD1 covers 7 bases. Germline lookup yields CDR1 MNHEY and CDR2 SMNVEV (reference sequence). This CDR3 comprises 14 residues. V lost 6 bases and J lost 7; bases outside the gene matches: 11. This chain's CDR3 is CASRTTGAGTGYTF. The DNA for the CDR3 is TGTGCCAGCAGGACCACAGGGGCCGGGACTGGCTACACCTTC.

CDR3 in amino acids: CASREAGGVYEQYF. The CDR3 bases are TGTGCCAGCAGAGAAGCAGGGGGGGTCTACGAGCAGTACTTC. The chain is built from TRBV6-5 and TRBJ2-7; D may be TRBD1 or TRBD2 (7 bases each). Germline loops: CDR1 MNHEY, CDR2 SVGAGI. The V end was cut by 6 bases, the J end by 3 bases, with 15 bases between. The CDR3 contains 14 residues.

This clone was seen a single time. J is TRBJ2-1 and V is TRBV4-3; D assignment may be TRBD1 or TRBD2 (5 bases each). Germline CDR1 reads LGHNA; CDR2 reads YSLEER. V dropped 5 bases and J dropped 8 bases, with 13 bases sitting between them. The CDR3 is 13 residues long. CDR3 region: CASSEGASYEQFF. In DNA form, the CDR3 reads TGCGCCAGCAGCGAAGGGGCTAGCTATGAGCAGTTCTTC.

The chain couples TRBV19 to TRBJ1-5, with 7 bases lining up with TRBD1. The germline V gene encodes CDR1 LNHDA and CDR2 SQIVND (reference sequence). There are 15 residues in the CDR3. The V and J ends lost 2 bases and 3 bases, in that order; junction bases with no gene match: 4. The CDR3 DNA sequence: TGTGCCAGTAGTATACTGACAGGGAACAATCAGCCCCAGCATTTT. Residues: CASSILTGNNQPQHF.

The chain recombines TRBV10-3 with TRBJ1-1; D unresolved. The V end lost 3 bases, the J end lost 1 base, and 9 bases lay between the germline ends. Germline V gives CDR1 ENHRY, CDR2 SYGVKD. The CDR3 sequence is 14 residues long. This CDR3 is CAISEPDKNTEAFF. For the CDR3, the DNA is TGTGCCATCAGTGAACCGGATAAGAACACTGAAGCTTTCTTT.

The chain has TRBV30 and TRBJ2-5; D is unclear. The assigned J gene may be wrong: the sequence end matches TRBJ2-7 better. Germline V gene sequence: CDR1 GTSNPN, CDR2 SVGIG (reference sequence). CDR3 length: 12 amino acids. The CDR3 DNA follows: TGTGCCTGGAGTGTACTGGGGATCGAGCAGTACTTC. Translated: CAWSVLGIEQYF.

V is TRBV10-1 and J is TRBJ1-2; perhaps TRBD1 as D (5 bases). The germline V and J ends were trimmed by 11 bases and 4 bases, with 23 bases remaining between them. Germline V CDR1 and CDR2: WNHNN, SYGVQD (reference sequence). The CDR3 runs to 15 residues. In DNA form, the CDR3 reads TGCGCCGGCCGGGACCTCCAGAGTTCTGTCTATGGCTACACCTTC. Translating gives CAGRDLQSSVYGYTF.

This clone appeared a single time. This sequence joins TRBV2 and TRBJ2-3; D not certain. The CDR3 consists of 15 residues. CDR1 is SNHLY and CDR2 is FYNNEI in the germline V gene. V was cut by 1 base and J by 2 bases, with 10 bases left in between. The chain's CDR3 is CASSEEGLLTDTQYF. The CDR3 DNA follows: TGTGCCAGCAGTGAAGAAGGGTTACTCACAGATACGCAGTATTTT.

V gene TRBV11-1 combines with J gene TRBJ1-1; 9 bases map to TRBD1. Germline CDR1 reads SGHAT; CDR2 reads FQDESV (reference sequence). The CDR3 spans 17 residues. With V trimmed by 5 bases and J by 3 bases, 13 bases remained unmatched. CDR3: CASSPDGTGFFYTEAFF. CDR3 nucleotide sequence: TGTGCCAGCAGCCCAGACGGGACAGGGTTTTTCTACACTGAAGCTTTCTTT.

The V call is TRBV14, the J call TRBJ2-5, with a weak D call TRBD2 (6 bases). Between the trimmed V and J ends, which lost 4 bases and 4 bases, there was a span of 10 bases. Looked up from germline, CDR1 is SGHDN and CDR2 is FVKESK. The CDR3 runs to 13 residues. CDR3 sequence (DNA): TGTGCCAGCAGCCTAGGACTACCAGAGACCCAGTACTTC. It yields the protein CASSLGLPETQYF.

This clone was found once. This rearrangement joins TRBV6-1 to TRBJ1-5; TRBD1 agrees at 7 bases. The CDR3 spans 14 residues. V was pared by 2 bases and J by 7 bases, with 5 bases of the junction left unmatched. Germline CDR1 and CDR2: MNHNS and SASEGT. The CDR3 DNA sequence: TGTGCCAGCAGTGAACTGGGGACAGCCCAGCCCCAGCATTTT. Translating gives CASSELGTAQPQHF.

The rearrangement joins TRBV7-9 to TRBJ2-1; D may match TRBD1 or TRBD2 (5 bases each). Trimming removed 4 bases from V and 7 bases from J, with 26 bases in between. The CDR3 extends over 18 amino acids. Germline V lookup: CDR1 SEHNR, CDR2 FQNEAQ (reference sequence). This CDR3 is CASSSTGGGSFSLNEQFF. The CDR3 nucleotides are TGTGCCAGCAGCTCTACGGGTGGGGGATCATTTAGTCTGAATGAGCAGTTCTTC.

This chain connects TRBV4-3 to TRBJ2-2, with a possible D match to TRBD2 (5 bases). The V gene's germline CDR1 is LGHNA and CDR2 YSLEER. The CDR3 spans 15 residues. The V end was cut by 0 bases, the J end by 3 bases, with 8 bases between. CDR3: CASSQEGDYTGELFF. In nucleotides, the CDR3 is TGCGCCAGCAGCCAAGAGGGAGACTACACCGGGGAGCTGTTTTTT.

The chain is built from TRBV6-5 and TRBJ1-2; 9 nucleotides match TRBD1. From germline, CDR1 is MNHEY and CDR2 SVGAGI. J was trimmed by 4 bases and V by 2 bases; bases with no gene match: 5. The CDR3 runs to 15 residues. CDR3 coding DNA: TGTGCCAGCAGTTACCAGGGACAGGGTGGCTATGGCTACACCTTC. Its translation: CASSYQGQGGYGYTF.

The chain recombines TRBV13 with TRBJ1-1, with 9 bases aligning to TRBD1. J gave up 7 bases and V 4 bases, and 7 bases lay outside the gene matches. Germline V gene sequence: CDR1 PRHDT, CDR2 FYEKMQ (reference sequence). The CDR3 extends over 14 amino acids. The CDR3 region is CASSSPGTGSEAFF. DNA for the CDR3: TGTGCCAGCAGCTCACCCGGGACAGGGAGTGAAGCTTTCTTT.

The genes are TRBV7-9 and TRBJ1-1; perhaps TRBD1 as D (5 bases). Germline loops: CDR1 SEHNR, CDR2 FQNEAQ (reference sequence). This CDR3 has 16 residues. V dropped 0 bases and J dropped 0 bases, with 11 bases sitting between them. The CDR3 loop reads CASSLAGTHMNTEAFF. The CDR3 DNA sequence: TGTGCCAGCAGCTTAGCAGGGACCCACATGAACACTGAAGCTTTCTTT.

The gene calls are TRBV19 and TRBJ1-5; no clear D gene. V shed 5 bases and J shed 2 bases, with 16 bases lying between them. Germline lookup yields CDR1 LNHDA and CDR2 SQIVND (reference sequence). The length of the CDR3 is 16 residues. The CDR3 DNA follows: TGTGCCAGTAGTTTAGGACGGAAGGGTGGCAATCAGCCCCAGCATTTT. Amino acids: CASSLGRKGGNQPQHF.

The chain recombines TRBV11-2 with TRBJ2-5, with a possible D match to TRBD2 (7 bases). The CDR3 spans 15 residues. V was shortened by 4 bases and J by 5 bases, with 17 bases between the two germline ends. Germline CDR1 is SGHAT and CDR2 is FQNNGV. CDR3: CASSYAAGGRETQYF. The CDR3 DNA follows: TGTGCCAGCAGCTATGCCGCCGGGGGGCGCGAGACCCAGTACTTC.